This T cell receptor (beta chain) was documented in a study of blood T cell repertoires in COVID-19. From germline, CDR1 is KGHSH and CDR2 LQKENI. The trim removed 4 bases at V and 10 bases at J, leaving 6 bases unmatched. The CDR3 runs 14 residues. Some clones are missing from TCRdb's copy, which holds only in-frame ones; the method was immunoSEQ multiplex PCR. The sample consists of fewer than 200,000 clones, about 81% of them appearing once. This clone was detected only once. The source of this sequence is a woman aged 60-75 years with COVID-19, enrolled during active disease. Material: peripheral blood. The chain combines TRBV18 with TRBJ1-6; 8 nucleotides match TRBD1. This CDR3 reads CASSRGQGVSPLHF. The CDR3 DNA reads as TGTGCCAGCTCACGCGGACAGGGAGTATCACCCCTCCACTTT.